Sequencing of this TCR beta chain was carried out in a study of shared clonotypes between healthy human individuals. Authors' methods: ImmunoSEQ gave junction-only sequences without quality scores, so filtering differed. Assay used: immunoSEQ multiplex PCR; TCRdb lists only in-frame clones, some missing. That table is the source of V, J and clone size, and D and trimming were worked out from the DNA. Of about 2.5 million clones listed, 85% to 95% are singletons. Trimming shortened V by 4 bases and J by 5 bases, and 11 bases separated the two germline ends. CDR1 is SEHNR and CDR2 is FQNEAQ in the germline V gene (reference sequence). The CDR3 is 13 amino acids.

The gene calls are TRBV7-9 and TRBJ2-5; D is ambiguous. The clonotype originates from a man aged 18 to 30 in good health. Some clones in this sample may be carry-over from other donors' samples. Sequenced: naive CD4+ T cells from PBMCs. Specified subset: CD45RA+ positively selected. DNA for the CDR3: TGTGCCAGCAGCTCCCCGGCCGTGGAGACCCAGTACTTC. This sequence encodes CASSSPAVETQYF.